This entry features one T cell receptor (beta chain) sequence. Its specificity is unknown. CDR3 length: 14 amino acids. CDR1 SGHVS and CDR2 FQNEAQ come from the germline V gene. V was cut by 5 bases and J by 7 bases, with 15 bases left in between. This sample was taken from a study of regulatory T cells in long-lasting Graves disease. Study results and caveats: TCR diversity was lower in persistent Graves' patients than in newly diagnosed ones.

Time point given: persistent/refractory GD, antithyroid drugs over 5 years with positive TRAb. The authors made the TCR library using RNA they extracted from PBMCs. Graves' disease diagnosis relied on American Thyroid Association guidelines. Peripheral blood, around 9 milliliters of it, was drawn into EDTA tubes. Arm-PCR of CDR3 regions and iRepertoire HTBI primers were used to build TCR beta libraries. TCRdb called the multiplex PCR reads again in MiXCR, with one record for every CDR3 protein. The sample holds over 450,000 distinct CDR3 sequences; under 25% are singletons and the top ten take roughly 7%.

This specimen was peripheral blood mononuclear cells (PBMCs), taken when the disease was refractory, from a patient treated with antithyroid drugs. The V and J genes are TRBV7-8 and TRBJ1-5, with D perhaps matching TRBD1 (6 bases). The receptor was derived from a female donor with Graves disease. CDR3 protein: CASSPNRDRQPQHF. CDR3 coding DNA: TGTGCCAGCAGCCCAAACAGGGACCGACAGCCCCAGCATTTT.